The next 10 T cell receptor beta chains were all read from a single sample in a study of vaccination effects on CD4 cells after COVID-19. Antigen-specific CD4+ T cells expanded by the ViraFEST assay with viral peptide pools were then sequenced. It was after nine to ten days of culture that CD4+ T cells were isolated. Each vaccine recipient was nucleocapsid antibody negative and had no prior SARS-CoV-2 infection. Which antigens these TCRs recognize remains unknown. The method was immunoSEQ multiplex PCR; TCRdb's version includes in-frame clones alone and lacks a portion of them. The sample has 70,000 or so clones, around 74% seen once. The source was CD4+ T cells from PBMCs cultured with HCoV-NL63 spike peptides, collected before COVID-19 vaccination. The receptors come from a human donor who received a COVID-19 vaccine.

V and J are TRBV10-1 and TRBJ2-3, with D possibly TRBD2 on 5 matching bases. Between the trimmed V and J ends, which lost 6 bases and 3 bases, there was a span of 10 bases. There are 13 residues in the CDR3. The germline V gene has CDR1 WNHNN and CDR2 SYGVQD (reference sequence). CDR3 nucleotides: TGCGCCAGCAGCTTTCCGGGGACAGATACGCAGTATTTT. Residues: CASSFPGTDTQYF.

The chain couples TRBV29-1 to TRBJ1-1; weak D call: TRBD1 (5 bases). With 6 bases removed from V and 4 bases from J, the gap between germline ends came to 24 bases. Germline V gives CDR1 SQVTM, CDR2 ANQGSEA. CDR3 length: 16 amino acids. CDR3 protein: CSVPLGAGRGSTEAFF. The DNA for the CDR3 is TGCAGCGTCCCCCTTGGGGCAGGCCGGGGAAGCACTGAAGCTTTCTTT.

The chain carries TRBV11-2 and TRBJ1-4; D call uncertain. V was clipped by 3 bases and J by 8 bases, with 4 bases between them. This CDR3 is 11 amino acids long. Germline V CDR1 and CDR2: SGHAT, FQNNGV. CDR3 nucleotide sequence: TGTGCCAGCAGCTTGACAGAAAAACTGTTTTTT. The encoded protein is CASSLTEKLFF.

The chain links TRBV9 to TRBJ1-5; 7 bases line up with TRBD1. Germline trimming cut 0 bases from V and 11 bases from J; bases unmatched to any gene: 11. The CDR3 consists of 15 residues. The V gene's germline CDR1 is SGDLS and CDR2 YYNGEE. The CDR3 protein is CASSVVGTDQVAQHF. The DNA of the CDR3 is TGTGCCAGCAGCGTAGTAGGGACAGACCAAGTGGCCCAGCATTTT.

The V call is TRBV7-9, the J call TRBJ2-3, with a possible D match to TRBD2 (5 bases). The CDR3 runs 11 residues. Germline CDR1 is SEHNR and CDR2 is FQNEAQ (reference sequence). CDR3 residues: CVWRGTDTQYF. CDR3 DNA sequence: TGTGTGTGGCGGGGCACAGATACGCAGTATTTT.

The J gene is TRBJ1-4, the V gene TRBV7-2, with unresolved D. The CDR3 is 15 residues long. CDR1 is SGHTA and CDR2 is FQGNSA in the germline V gene. The ends were cut back, 5 bases at V and 8 bases at J, with 18 bases in the middle. The CDR3, as DNA: TGTGCCAGCAGCACCAGCGGGGTGGTACGGGAAAAACTGTTTTTT. Translation gives CASSTSGVVREKLFF.

The chain uses TRBV14 and TRBJ2-6; D ambiguous. The CDR3 has 21 residues. The ends were cut back, 2 bases at V and 0 bases at J, with 23 bases in the middle. Per germline, CDR1 SGHDN and CDR2 FVKESK. Written as DNA, the CDR3 is TGTGCCAGCAGCCAAATCGGGCATGGGGTGCCTCTCCGCTCTGGGGCCAACGTCCTGACTTTC. It specifies CASSQIGHGVPLRSGANVLTF.

The rearrangement links TRBV3-1 (or the pseudogene TRBV3-2) to TRBJ1-3; D call uncertain. CDR3 length: 16 residues. Germline-derived CDR1 and CDR2 are LGHDT and YNNKEL (reference sequence). The V gene lost 3 bases and the J gene lost 4 bases, with 16 bases spanning the gap. CDR3 protein: CASSQRAVLRGNTIYF. The CDR3 nucleotides read TGTGCCAGCAGCCAGAGGGCCGTTCTGAGAGGAAACACCATATATTTT.

V is TRBV7-3 and J is TRBJ1-5; D not certain. CDR3 length: 13 amino acids. V dropped 5 bases and J dropped 2 bases, with 7 bases sitting between them. CDR1 SGHTA and CDR2 FQGTGA come from the germline V gene. The CDR3 DNA is TGTGCCAGCAGCCCAGACCGCAATCAGCCCCAGCATTTT. As protein: CASSPDRNQPQHF.

The CDR3 loop is CASSINEGLYQETQYF. CDR3 coding DNA: TGTGCCAGTAGTATAAACGAGGGACTTTACCAAGAGACCCAGTACTTC. This chain links TRBV19 with TRBJ2-5, with a tentative D call TRBD2 (6 bases). CDR1 and CDR2 (germline): LNHDA, SQIVND (reference sequence). Deletions cut 2 bases from V and 0 bases from J, with 13 bases between. CDR3 length: 16 residues.